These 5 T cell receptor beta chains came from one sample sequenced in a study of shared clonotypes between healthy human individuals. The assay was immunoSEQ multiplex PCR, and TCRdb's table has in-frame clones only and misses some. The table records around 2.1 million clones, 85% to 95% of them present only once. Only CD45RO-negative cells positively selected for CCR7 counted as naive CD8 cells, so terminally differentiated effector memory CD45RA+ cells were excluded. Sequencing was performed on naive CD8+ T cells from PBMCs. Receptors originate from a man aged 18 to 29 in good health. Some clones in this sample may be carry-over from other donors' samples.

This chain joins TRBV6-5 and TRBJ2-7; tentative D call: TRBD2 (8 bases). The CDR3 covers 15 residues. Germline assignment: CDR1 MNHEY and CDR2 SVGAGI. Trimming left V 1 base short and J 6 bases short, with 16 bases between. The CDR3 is CASSYLQGSGSEQYF. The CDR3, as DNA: TGTGCCAGCAGTTACTTACAGGGGAGCGGGAGCGAGCAGTACTTC.

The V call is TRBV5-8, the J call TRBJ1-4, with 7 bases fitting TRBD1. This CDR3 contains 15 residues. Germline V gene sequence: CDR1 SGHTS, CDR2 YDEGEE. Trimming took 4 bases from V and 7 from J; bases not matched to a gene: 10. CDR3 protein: CASSTGTVGGEKLFF. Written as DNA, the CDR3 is TGTGCCAGCAGCACGGGGACAGTAGGTGGTGAAAAACTGTTTTTT.

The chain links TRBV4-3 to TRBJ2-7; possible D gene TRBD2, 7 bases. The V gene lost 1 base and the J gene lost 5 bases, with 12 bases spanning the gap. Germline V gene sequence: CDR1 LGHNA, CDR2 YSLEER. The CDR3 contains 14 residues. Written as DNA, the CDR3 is TGCGCCAGCAGCCAAGTTGGCGGGGGCCACGAGCAGTACTTC. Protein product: CASSQVGGGHEQYF.

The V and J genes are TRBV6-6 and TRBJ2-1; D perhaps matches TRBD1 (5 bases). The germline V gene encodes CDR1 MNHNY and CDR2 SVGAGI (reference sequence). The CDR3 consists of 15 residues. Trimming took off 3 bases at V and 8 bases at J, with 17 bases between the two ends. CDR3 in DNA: TGTGCCAGCAGTTATTCTGGGGCGACGGTTGATGAGCAGTTCTTC. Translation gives CASSYSGATVDEQFF.

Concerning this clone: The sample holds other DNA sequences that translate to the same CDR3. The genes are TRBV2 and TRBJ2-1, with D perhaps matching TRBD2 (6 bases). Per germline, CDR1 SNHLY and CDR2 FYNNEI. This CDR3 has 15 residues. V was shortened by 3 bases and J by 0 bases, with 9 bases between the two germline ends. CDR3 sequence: CASSERGSSYNEQFF. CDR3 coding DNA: TGTGCCAGCAGTGAGCGGGGCAGCTCCTACAATGAGCAGTTCTTC.